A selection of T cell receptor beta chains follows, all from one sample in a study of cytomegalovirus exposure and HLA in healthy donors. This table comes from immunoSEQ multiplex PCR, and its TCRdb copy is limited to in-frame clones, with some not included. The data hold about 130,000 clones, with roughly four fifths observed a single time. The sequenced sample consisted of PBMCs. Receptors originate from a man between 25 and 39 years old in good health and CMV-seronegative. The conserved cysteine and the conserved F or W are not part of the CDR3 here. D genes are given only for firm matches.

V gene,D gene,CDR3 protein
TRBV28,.,ASRTTSTGELF
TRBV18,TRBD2,ASSPRRGGLETQY
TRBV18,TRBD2,ASSPGEGKRNEQF
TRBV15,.,ATSRARGPYEQY
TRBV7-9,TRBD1,ASSPRQGGYT
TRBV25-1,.,ASRRGVNTEAF
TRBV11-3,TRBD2,ASSLGGGGVQTLTEQF
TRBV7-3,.,ASSLDGSPEQF
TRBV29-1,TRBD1,SVEGQGADYGYT
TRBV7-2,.,ASSLFGGATEAF
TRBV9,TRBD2,ASSVGLAGVKDTQY
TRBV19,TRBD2,ASSTGLAGGRSSYNEQF
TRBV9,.,ASSTLWGREGEKLF
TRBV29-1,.,SAGPRGETQY
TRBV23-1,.,ASSQLIIRNRLPETNTEAF
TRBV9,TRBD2,ASSDSGREGYEQF
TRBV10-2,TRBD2,ASSESTLAGEDNEQF
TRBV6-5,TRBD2,ASASGRIVDTQY
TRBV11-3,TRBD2,ASSEGLAGYEQY
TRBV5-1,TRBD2,ASSAGTSGSDEQF
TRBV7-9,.,ASSSQTILAGNEKLF
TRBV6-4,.,ASSDLRGLGTH
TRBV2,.,ASRTTINDYGYT
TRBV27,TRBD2,ASSYLRGDDEQF
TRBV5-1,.,ASSLGASYNEQF
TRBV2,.,ASSVGLEIKPQH
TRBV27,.,ASSLTGDFYEQY
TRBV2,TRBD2,ASISGRTYEQY
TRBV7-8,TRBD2,GRGLGRASYNEQF
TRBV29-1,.,SVWWQRQGGYT
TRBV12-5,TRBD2,ASGLVLGGLAGAYEQY
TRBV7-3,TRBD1,ASSLTGTGGWNEQF
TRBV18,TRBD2,ASSPLADPGPYEQY
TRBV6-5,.,ASSYTGRTSNTEAF
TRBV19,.,ASSAGRGTDTQY
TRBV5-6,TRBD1,ASSAQGGDGYT
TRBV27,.,ASSSPQRTYEQY